The next 17 T cell receptor beta chains were all read from a single sample in a study of post-analysis software for immune sequencing data. No antigens are known for them. Study-wide results and limits: There were a few TRBV segments more frequent in patients than controls, and TRBV5-6, TRBV5-1 and TRBV20-1 were among them.

Incorporated into the TCR beta cDNA libraries were unique molecular identifiers, which served to reduce PCR and sequencing biases. TCRdb reprocessed the PCR reads with MiXCR, giving one entry per CDR3 protein. The data contain 400,000 to 500,000 distinct CDR3 sequences, 35% to 45% of them singletons. Material: blood. These receptors were collected from a girl aged 2-9 years with multiple sclerosis.

This clonotype has more than one count but fewer than ten. V usage is TRBV7-2 and J usage is TRBJ2-5; possibly TRBD1 or TRBD2 for D (6 bases each). Germline CDR1 is SGHTA and CDR2 is FQGNSA. Trimming shortened V by 4 bases and J by 4 bases, and 19 bases separated the two germline ends. The CDR3 runs 16 residues. As DNA, the CDR3 is TGTGCCAGCAGCTCGGGGGCGATACTAGTAACAGAGACCCAGTACTTC. Amino acid sequence: CASSSGAILVTETQYF. The entire variable domain, with the rest obtained from reference TRBV7-2 and TRBJ2-5, is as follows: GAGVSQSPSNKVTEKGKDVELRCDPISGHTALYWYRQSLGQGLEFLIYFQGNSAPDKSGLPSDRFSAERTGGSVSTLTIQRTQQEDSAVYLCASSSGAILVTETQYFGPGTRLLVL.

V and J are TRBV9 and TRBJ2-3; no firm D call. V lost 0 bases to trimming and J lost 1 base, with 6 bases between them. CDR1 SGDLS and CDR2 YYNGEE come from the germline V gene. The CDR3 loop spans 14 amino acids. The CDR3 DNA reads TGTGCCAGCAGCGTAGACGGTCGCACAGATACGCAGTATTTT. It yields the protein CASSVDGRTDTQYF.

The chain employs TRBV2 and TRBJ2-7, with D possibly TRBD1 on 5 matching bases. Per germline, CDR1 SNHLY and CDR2 FYNNEI. The ends were cut back, 8 bases at V and 4 bases at J, with 15 bases in the middle. The CDR3 consists of 13 residues. CDR3 residues: CASLDTRAYEQYF. The CDR3 DNA reads TGTGCCAGCTTGGACACTCGGGCTTACGAGCAGTACTTC.

The chain combines TRBV20-1 with TRBJ2-1; 9 bases line up with TRBD1. CDR3 length: 14 amino acids. V was pared by 3 bases and J by 3 bases, with 3 bases of the junction left unmatched. Germline CDR1 and CDR2: DFQATT and SNEGSKA (reference sequence). CDR3 sequence: CSASRDRVYNEQFF. CDR3 bases: TGCAGTGCTAGTCGGGACAGGGTCTACAATGAGCAGTTCTTC.

The chain uses TRBV6-2 or TRBV6-3 and TRBJ2-4; 7 bases line up with TRBD1. The CDR3 consists of 17 residues. Germline CDR1 MNHEY, CDR2 SVGEGT. V was pared by 6 bases and J by 8 bases, with 19 bases of the junction left unmatched. CDR3 residues: CASRRLGQLGQRDIQYF. The DNA for the CDR3 is TGTGCCAGCAGACGCTTGGGACAGCTGGGGCAAAGGGACATTCAGTACTTC.

The rearrangement links TRBV7-6 to TRBJ1-5; D remains unclear. Trimming cost V 2 bases and J 2 bases, with 10 bases left between them. The CDR3 loop spans 15 amino acids. CDR1 is SGHVS and CDR2 is FNYEAQ in the germline V gene. CDR3 amino acids: CASSLSGDGNQPQHF. CDR3 coding DNA: TGTGCCAGCAGCTTATCTGGGGATGGCAATCAGCCCCAGCATTTT.

The rearrangement joins TRBV7-6 to TRBJ1-1; D is uncertain. CDR1 is SGHVS, CDR2 FNYEAQ, per germline. The V gene lost 5 bases and the J gene lost 4 bases, with 17 bases spanning the gap. The CDR3 consists of 15 residues. CDR3 protein: CASSPRQGAGTEAFF. DNA of the CDR3: TGTGCCAGCAGCCCTCGGCAAGGTGCGGGCACTGAAGCTTTCTTT. Combining the CDR3 with reference TRBV7-6 and TRBJ1-1 gives the whole variable domain GAGVSQSPRYKVTKRGQDVALRCDPISGHVSLYWYRQALGQGPEFLTYFNYEAQQDKSGLPNDRFSAERPEGSISTLTIQRTEQRDSAMYRCASSPRQGAGTEAFFGQGTRLTVV.

This clonotype was counted between two and nine times. The CDR3 coding sequence is TGCGCCAGCGTAATCGGCAACGCCTACGAGCAGTACTTC. Protein sequence: CASVIGNAYEQYF. The genes are TRBV10-2 and TRBJ2-5; D remains unclear. The J call may be faulty, since TRBJ2-7 better matches the DNA end. CDR3 length equals 13 residues. The V gene's germline CDR1 is WSHSY and CDR2 SAAADI.

This clonotype was counted between two and nine times. The chain recombines TRBV29-1 with TRBJ2-4; D is unresolved. Near its end, the DNA agrees better with TRBJ2-7, so the J call may be wrong. The germline CDR1 and CDR2 sequences are SQVTM and ANQGSEA. CDR3 size: 11 residues. The CDR3 sequence is CSVEGTYEQYF. The CDR3 region has the DNA TGCAGCGTTGAGGGCACCTACGAGCAGTACTTC.

In this sample, this clonotype turned up a few times. The chain employs TRBV20-1 and TRBJ1-5; D not resolved. CDR3 length equals 13 residues. Germline values: CDR1 DFQATT, CDR2 SNEGSKA (reference sequence). V was trimmed by 5 bases and J by 5 bases, leaving 13 bases between them. The CDR3 DNA reads as TGCAGTGCTCCCAAAACCATGTATCAGCCCCAGCATTTT. Protein sequence: CSAPKTMYQPQHF.

The chain joins TRBV6-5 to TRBJ1-2, with D unclear. Germline V gene data show CDR1 as MNHEY and CDR2 as SVGAGI. The length of the CDR3 is 17 residues. V lost 2 bases and J lost 2, with 18 bases in between. CDR3 protein: CASSYAGRFLRNYGYTF. CDR3 sequence (DNA): TGTGCCAGCAGTTACGCGGGCAGGTTTCTTAGGAACTATGGCTACACCTTC.

V is TRBV12-3 or TRBV12-4 and J is TRBJ2-3; 8 positions agree with TRBD1. CDR3 length: 14 residues. With 5 bases clipped from V and 5 bases from J, the junction kept 6 bases outside the gene matches. For the CDR3, the DNA is TGTGCCAGCAGTGAAGGGACAGGTCTAGATACGCAGTATTTT. Its protein product is CASSEGTGLDTQYF.

This clonotype was detected a few times. The chain couples TRBV7-2 to TRBJ1-2; 7 bases match TRBD1. This CDR3 region has 16 residues. J was trimmed by 3 bases and V by 0 bases; bases with no gene match: 7. Germline lookup yields CDR1 SGHTA and CDR2 FQGNSA. The CDR3, as DNA: TGTGCCAGCAGCTTAGCGAGAGGACAGGCCCACTATGGCTACACCTTC. It encodes CASSLARGQAHYGYTF.

V usage is TRBV20-1 and J usage is TRBJ1-5; perhaps TRBD1 as D (5 bases). The CDR3 has 13 residues. Germline V CDR1 and CDR2: DFQATT, SNEGSKA (reference sequence). Trimming shortened V by 7 bases and J by 1 base, and 11 bases separated the two germline ends. Here the CDR3 reads CSGGVTSNQPQHF. In DNA form, the CDR3 reads TGCAGTGGGGGGGTTACGAGCAATCAGCCCCAGCATTTT.

The chain couples TRBV9 to TRBJ2-7; 7 bases line up with TRBD1. The CDR3 extends over 14 amino acids. V gave up 3 bases and J gave up 0 bases; unmatched junction bases: 3. CDR1 is SGDLS and CDR2 is YYNGEE in the germline V gene. The CDR3 DNA follows: TGTGCCAGCAGCGCGGGACAGCCCTCCTACGAGCAGTACTTC. Translation: CASSAGQPSYEQYF.

This clonotype has only a few counts. In DNA form, the CDR3 reads TGTGCCAGCCGACGAGGGACAGGGCGCGGGGACTATGGCTACACCTTC. As protein: CASRRGTGRGDYGYTF. The chain is built from TRBV7-2 and TRBJ1-2; 9 bases match TRBD1. The CDR3 sequence is 16 residues long. The trim removed 8 bases at V and 3 bases at J, leaving 13 bases unmatched. Germline loops: CDR1 SGHTA, CDR2 FQGNSA.

The table lists this clonotype with a few counts. The rearrangement uses TRBV7-8 and TRBJ2-5; 7 bases match TRBD1. From germline, CDR1 is SGHVS and CDR2 FQNEAQ. J gave up 4 bases and V 5 bases, and 7 bases lay outside the gene matches. This CDR3 region has 14 residues. This chain's CDR3 is CASSGRTGGETQYF. The CDR3 DNA is TGTGCCAGCAGCGGCCGGACAGGAGGAGAGACCCAGTACTTC.